This T cell receptor (beta chain) emerged from a study of cytomegalovirus exposure and HLA in healthy donors. The study, taken as a whole, reports: The classifier reportedly diagnosed cytomegalovirus status with high specificity and sensitivity. The study found most TCR sequences rare, yet found some public TCRs in many donors.

An approximately 130-subject validation cohort, separate from the roughly 700-subject first cohort, supplied the donors. About this clone itself: What it binds is not known.

Measured with immunoSEQ multiplex PCR; TCRdb has only the in-frame clones, and not every one. The sample lists about 130,000 clones; 85% to 90% were seen once. Germline CDR1 and CDR2: LNHDA and SQIVND (reference sequence). The CDR3 extends over 14 amino acids. Losses at the gene ends were 9 bases for V and 5 bases for J; bases not matched to a gene: 4. Sequencing was carried out using PBMCs. The rearrangement links TRBV19 to TRBJ2-3; 14 bases agree with TRBD2. The sequence derives from a woman in her twenties or thirties in good health and CMV-seropositive. CDR3 nucleotide sequence: TGTGCCAGCGAAGGGACTAGCGGGGGAGATACGCAGTATTTT. This sequence encodes CASEGTSGGDTQYF.